The source of this T cell receptor beta chain is a study of cytomegalovirus exposure and HLA in healthy donors. The CDR3 covers 16 residues. Germline CDR1 is SGHRS and CDR2 is YFSETQ. Trimming took 0 bases from V and 4 from J; bases not matched to a gene: 8. Primers included in the PCR were 60 Vbeta and 13 Jbeta primers. The method was immunoSEQ multiplex PCR; TCRdb's version includes in-frame clones alone and lacks a portion of them. The sample contains 100,000 to 150,000 clones, approximately 71% of which appear only once. Sequencing used PBMCs. The J gene is TRBJ1-1, the V gene TRBV5-1; the match to TRBD1 covers 8 bases. The clonotype was recovered from a woman aged 60 to 75 in good health and CMV-seronegative. The chain's CDR3 is CASSLAAGQGGTEAFF. The CDR3 coding sequence is TGCGCCAGCAGCTTGGCCGCAGGACAGGGAGGCACTGAAGCTTTCTTT. Complete variable domain (other parts from reference TRBV5-1 and TRBJ1-1): KAGVTQTPRYLIKTRGQQVTLSCSPISGHRSVSWYQQTPGQGLQFLFEYFSETQRNKGNFPGRFSGRQFSNSRSEMNVSTLELGDSALYLCASSLAAGQGGTEAFFGQGTRLTVV.